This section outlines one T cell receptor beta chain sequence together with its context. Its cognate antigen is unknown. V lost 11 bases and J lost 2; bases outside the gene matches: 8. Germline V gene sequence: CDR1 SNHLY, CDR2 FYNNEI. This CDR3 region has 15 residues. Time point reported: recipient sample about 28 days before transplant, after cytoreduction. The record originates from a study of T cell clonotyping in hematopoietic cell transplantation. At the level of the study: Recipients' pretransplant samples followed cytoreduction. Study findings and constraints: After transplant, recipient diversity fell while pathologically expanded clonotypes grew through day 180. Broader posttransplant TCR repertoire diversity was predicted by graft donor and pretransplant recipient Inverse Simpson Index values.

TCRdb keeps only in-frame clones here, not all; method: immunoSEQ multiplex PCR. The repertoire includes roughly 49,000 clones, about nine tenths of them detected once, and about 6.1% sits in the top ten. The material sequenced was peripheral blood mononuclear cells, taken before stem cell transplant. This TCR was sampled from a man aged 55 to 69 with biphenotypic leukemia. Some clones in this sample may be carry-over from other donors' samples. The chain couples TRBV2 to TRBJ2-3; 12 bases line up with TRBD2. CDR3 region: CASLGLAGFTDTQYF. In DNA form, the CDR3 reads TGTGCCTCCCTGGGACTAGCGGGTTTCACAGATACGCAGTATTTT.